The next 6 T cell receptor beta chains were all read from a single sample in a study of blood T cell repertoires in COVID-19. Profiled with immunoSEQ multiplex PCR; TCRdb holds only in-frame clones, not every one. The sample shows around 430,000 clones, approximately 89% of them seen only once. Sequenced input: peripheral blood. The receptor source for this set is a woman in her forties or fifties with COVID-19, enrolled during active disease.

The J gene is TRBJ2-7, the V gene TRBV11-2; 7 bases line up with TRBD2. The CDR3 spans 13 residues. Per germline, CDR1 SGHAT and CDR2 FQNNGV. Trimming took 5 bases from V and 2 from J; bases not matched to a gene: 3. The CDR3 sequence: CASSRDYAYEQYF. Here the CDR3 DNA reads TGTGCCAGCAGCCGGGACTACGCCTACGAGCAGTACTTC.

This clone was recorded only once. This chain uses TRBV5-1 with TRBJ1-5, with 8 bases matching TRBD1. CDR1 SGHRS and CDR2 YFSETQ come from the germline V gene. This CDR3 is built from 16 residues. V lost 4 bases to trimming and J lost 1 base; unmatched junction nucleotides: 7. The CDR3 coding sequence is TGCGCCAGCAGCCCAGGGGGCAAATCGAGCAATCAGCCCCAGCATTTT. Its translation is CASSPGGKSSNQPQHF.

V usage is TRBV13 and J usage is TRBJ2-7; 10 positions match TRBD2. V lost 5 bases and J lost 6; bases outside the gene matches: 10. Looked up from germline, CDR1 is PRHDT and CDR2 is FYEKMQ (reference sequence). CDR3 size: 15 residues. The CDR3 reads CASSTTGTSDAEQYF. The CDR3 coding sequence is TGTGCCAGCAGCACCACCGGGACTAGCGATGCCGAGCAGTACTTC.

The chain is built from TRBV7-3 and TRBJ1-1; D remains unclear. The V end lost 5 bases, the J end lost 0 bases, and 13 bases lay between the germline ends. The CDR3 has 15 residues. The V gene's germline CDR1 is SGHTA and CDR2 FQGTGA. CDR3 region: CASSLYSSMNTEAFF. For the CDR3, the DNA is TGTGCCAGCAGCCTTTACTCTTCCATGAACACTGAAGCTTTCTTT. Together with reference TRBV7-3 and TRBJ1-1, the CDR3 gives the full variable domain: GAGVSQTPSNKVTEKGKYVELRCDPISGHTALYWYRQSLGQGPEFLIYFQGTGAADDSGLPNDRFFAVRPEGSVSTLKIQRTERGDSAVYLCASSLYSSMNTEAFFGQGTRLTVV.

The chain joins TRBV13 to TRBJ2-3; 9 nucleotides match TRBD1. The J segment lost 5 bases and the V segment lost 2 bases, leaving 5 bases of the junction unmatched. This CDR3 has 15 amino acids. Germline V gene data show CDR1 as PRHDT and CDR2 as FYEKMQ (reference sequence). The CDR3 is CASSLSTGGLDTQYF. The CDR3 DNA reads TGTGCCAGCAGCTTATCCACAGGGGGCTTAGATACGCAGTATTTT. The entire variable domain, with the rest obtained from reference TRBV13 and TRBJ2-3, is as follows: AAGVIQSPRHLIKEKRETATLKCYPIPRHDTVYWYQQGPGQDPQFLISFYEKMQSDKGSIPDRFSAQQFSDYHSELNMSSLELGDSALYFCASSLSTGGLDTQYFGPGTRLTVL.

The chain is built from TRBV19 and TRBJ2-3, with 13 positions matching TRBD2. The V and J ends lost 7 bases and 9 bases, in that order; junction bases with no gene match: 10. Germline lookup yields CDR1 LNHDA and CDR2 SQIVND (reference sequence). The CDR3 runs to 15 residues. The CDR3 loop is CASTMTSGGTWTQYF. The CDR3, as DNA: TGTGCCAGTACCATGACTAGCGGGGGGACTTGGACGCAGTATTTT.